The following is a T cell receptor beta chain sequence with its context. These data belong to a study of chemoradiotherapy in HPV16-positive cancers. This CDR3 is 14 amino acids long. V dropped 4 bases and J dropped 3; count of bases not matched to a gene: 2. Per germline, CDR1 MNHEY and CDR2 SMNVEV (reference sequence). The data were produced by immunoSEQ multiplex PCR, yet TCRdb's version contains in-frame clones alone and is incomplete. The sample consists of 6,500 or so clones, 80% to 90% of them appearing once. The receptor was derived from a human donor with HPV-associated anogenital cancer. This specimen was tumor tissue, taken from a patient who underwent chemoradiotherapy. The chain combines TRBV27 with TRBJ2-7; 11 nucleotides match TRBD1. The DNA for the CDR3 is TGTGCCAGCAGTTGGGGACAGGGGGTCTACGAGCAGTACTTC. It yields the protein CASSWGQGVYEQYF.